Following are 12 T cell receptor beta chains from one sample sequenced in a study of shared clonotypes between healthy human individuals. Some clones are missing from TCRdb's copy, which holds only in-frame ones; the method was immunoSEQ multiplex PCR. The sample records 600,000 to 750,000 clones, roughly two thirds being singletons. Sequencing was performed on memory CD4+ T cells sorted from blood. Noted subset: CD45RA-negative fraction. All receptors come from a woman aged 30 to 39 in good health.

The CDR3 sequence: CASSHGQGAWRSTEAFF. The CDR3 DNA is TGTGCCAGCAGCCACGGACAGGGTGCCTGGAGGAGTACTGAAGCTTTCTTT. The chain uses TRBV28 and TRBJ1-1; 8 bases agree with TRBD1. Losses at the gene ends were 6 bases for V and 5 bases for J; bases not matched to a gene: 17. The CDR3 has 17 amino acids. Germline-derived CDR1 and CDR2 are MDHEN and SYDVKM.

This clone was observed a few times. V gene TRBV28 combines with J gene TRBJ2-2; 8 bases map to TRBD2. The germline V gene encodes CDR1 MDHEN and CDR2 SYDVKM. The J segment lost 6 bases and the V segment lost 6 bases, leaving 15 bases of the junction unmatched. This CDR3 contains 17 residues. As DNA, the CDR3 is TGTGCCAGCAGGCGACGCGTTGGCGGGAGGTATGCCGGGGAGCTGTTTTTT. This codes for CASRRRVGGRYAGELFF.

The chain links TRBV2 to TRBJ2-2, with a possible D match to TRBD1 (5 bases). Per germline, CDR1 SNHLY and CDR2 FYNNEI. Trimming cost V 3 bases and J 3 bases, with 17 bases left between them. The CDR3 runs to 17 residues. DNA of the CDR3: TGTGCCAGCAGTGAGCCGGCGGCAGGGTGGGACACCGGGGAGCTGTTTTTT. This gives the protein CASSEPAAGWDTGELFF.

The chain has TRBV18 and TRBJ2-2, with D hard to call. Looked up from germline, CDR1 is KGHSH and CDR2 is LQKENI. CDR3 size: 13 residues. V lost 6 bases and J lost 6, with 11 bases in between. CDR3 nucleotides: TGTGCCAGCTCCCCCAGGTGGCCCGGGGAGCTGTTTTTT. Its translation: CASSPRWPGELFF.

This clone was picked up many times. This chain uses TRBV2 with TRBJ2-7; 7 bases agree with TRBD1. CDR3 length equals 13 residues. The V gene end was trimmed by 10 bases and the J gene end by 0 bases; junction bases not matched to a gene: 6. Germline V CDR1 and CDR2: SNHLY, FYNNEI. The chain's CDR3 is CATTGADSYEQYF. The DNA for the CDR3 is TGTGCCACAACAGGGGCGGACTCCTACGAGCAGTACTTC.

V is TRBV19 and J is TRBJ1-3, with TRBD1 matching 9 bases. Germline loops: CDR1 LNHDA, CDR2 SQIVND (reference sequence). The CDR3 spans 18 residues. V lost 4 bases, J lost 4 bases, and 14 bases stayed unmatched. In DNA form, the CDR3 reads TGTGCCAGTAGTAGCCGGGACAGGGAAGGTTGGTTCGGAAACACCATATATTTT. Encoded protein: CASSSRDREGWFGNTIYF.

This clone was seen just once. The chain combines TRBV5-1 with TRBJ2-2; 10 nucleotides line up with TRBD1. The CDR3 is made up of 16 amino acids. CDR1 is SGHRS and CDR2 is YFSETQ in the germline V gene. Losses at the gene ends were 4 bases for V and 3 bases for J; bases not matched to a gene: 6. CDR3 amino acids: CASSRGGTGDTGELFF. Here the CDR3 DNA reads TGCGCCAGCAGCCGAGGCGGGACAGGGGACACCGGGGAGCTGTTTTTT.

The chain combines TRBV6-1 with TRBJ2-7; D may be TRBD1 (7 bases). Germline V CDR1 and CDR2: MNHNS, SASEGT. CDR3 length: 13 amino acids. V shed 5 bases and J shed 5 bases, with 13 bases lying between them. As DNA, the CDR3 is TGTGCCAGCAGTCGACAGGGAGGACACGAGCAGTACTTC. Amino acid sequence: CASSRQGGHEQYF.

The DNA of the CDR3 is TGTGCCACCAGCAGACATAAGGGGGGTGAGCAGTTCTTC. As protein: CATSRHKGGEQFF. V is TRBV15 and J is TRBJ2-1; D is tentatively TRBD1 or TRBD2 (6 bases each). The CDR3 loop spans 13 amino acids. From germline, CDR1 is LNHNV and CDR2 YYDKDF (reference sequence). Trimming cost V 2 bases and J 9 bases, with 11 bases left between them.

The V and J genes are TRBV18 and TRBJ1-5, with D perhaps TRBD1 (5 bases). Germline loops: CDR1 KGHSH, CDR2 LQKENI. The CDR3 runs 14 residues. V lost 3 bases and J lost 6, with 12 bases in between. CDR3 nucleotides: TGTGCCAGCTCACCGCAGGGAGGGGCTCAGCCCCAGCATTTT. This gives the protein CASSPQGGAQPQHF.

The CDR3 sequence is CASSGQNEKLFF. The CDR3 region has the DNA TGTGCCAGCAGTGGCCAGAATGAAAAACTGTTTTTT. The chain has TRBV2 and TRBJ1-4, with D unresolved. This CDR3 is built from 12 residues. In germline, CDR1 is SNHLY, CDR2 FYNNEI. Trimming pared 4 bases from V and 5 bases from J, leaving 5 bases between.

This chain joins TRBV5-4 and TRBJ1-5; D remains ambiguous. Germline loops: CDR1 SGHNT, CDR2 YYREEE (reference sequence). V was clipped by 1 base and J by 6 bases, with 8 bases between them. The CDR3 runs to 13 residues. The CDR3 region is CASSLSPSQPQHF. DNA for the CDR3: TGTGCCAGCAGCTTGTCGCCGAGTCAGCCCCAGCATTTT.